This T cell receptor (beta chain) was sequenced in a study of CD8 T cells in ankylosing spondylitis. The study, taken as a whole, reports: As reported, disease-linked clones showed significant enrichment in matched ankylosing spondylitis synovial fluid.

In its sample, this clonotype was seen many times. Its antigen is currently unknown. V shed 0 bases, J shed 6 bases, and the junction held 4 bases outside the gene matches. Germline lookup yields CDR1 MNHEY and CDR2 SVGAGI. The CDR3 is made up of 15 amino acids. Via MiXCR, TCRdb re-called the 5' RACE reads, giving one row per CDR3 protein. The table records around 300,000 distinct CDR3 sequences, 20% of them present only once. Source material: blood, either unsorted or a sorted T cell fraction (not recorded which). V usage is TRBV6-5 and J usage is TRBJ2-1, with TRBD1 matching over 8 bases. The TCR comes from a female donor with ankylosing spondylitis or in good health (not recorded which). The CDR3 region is CASSYSGQVINEQFF. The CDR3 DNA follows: TGTGCCAGCAGTTACTCGGGACAGGTCATCAATGAGCAGTTCTTC.